Shown below are 7 T cell receptor beta chains from a single sample sequenced in a study of beta chain features in type 1 diabetes. Findings of the study overall: Shorter TCRB CDR3s, moderately but significantly so, were found in Type 1 diabetes patients in all four CD4+ subsets.

These receptors have no known antigen. Expressed TCRB transcripts were sequenced after all isolated RNA was converted to cDNA. Generated by immunoSEQ multiplex PCR, the TCRdb table keeps only in-frame clones and is missing some. The sample includes some 25,000 clones, 55% to 60% of them seen just once. Sequenced sample: Tregs from blood. All receptors derive from a woman younger than 35 with type 1 diabetes.

CDR3: CASSPSGRGYGETQYF. As DNA, the CDR3 is TGTGCCAGCAGCCCCTCCGGCCGCGGGTATGGGGAGACCCAGTACTTC. This chain uses TRBV7-9 with TRBJ2-5; TRBD2 is a possible D gene (5 bases). Germline V gene lookup returns CDR1 SEHNR and CDR2 FQNEAQ (reference sequence). The CDR3 runs to 16 residues. Trimming left V 5 bases short and J 5 bases short, with 21 bases between.

The genes are TRBV7-9 and TRBJ2-7; 7 bases agree with TRBD1. The CDR3 has 16 amino acids. The V gene end was trimmed by 1 base and the J gene end by 1 base; junction bases not matched to a gene: 7. Per germline, CDR1 SEHNR and CDR2 FQNEAQ (reference sequence). CDR3 sequence reads: CASSLVRAGGSYEQYF. As DNA, the CDR3 is TGTGCCAGCAGCTTAGTTCGGGCAGGGGGTTCCTACGAGCAGTACTTC. Based on the CDR3 plus reference TRBV7-9 and TRBJ2-7, the full variable domain is DTGVSQNPRHKITKRGQNVTFRCDPISEHNRLYWYRQTLGQGPEFLTYFQNEAQLEKSRLLSDRFSAERPKGSFSTLEIQRTEQGDSAMYLCASSLVRAGGSYEQYFGPGTRLTVT.

V usage is TRBV9 and J usage is TRBJ1-1; the D gene is possibly TRBD1 (6 bases). V was cut by 1 base and J by 5 bases, with 12 bases left in between. The CDR3 totals 14 residues. Germline assignment: CDR1 SGDLS and CDR2 YYNGEE. The DNA of the CDR3 is TGTGCCAGCAGCGTATCTCCCCAGGGGACTGAAGCTTTCTTT. It codes for CASSVSPQGTEAFF.

This rearrangement joins TRBV27 to TRBJ2-2; the match to TRBD1 covers 7 bases. The ends lost 3 bases at V and 1 base at J; junction bases unmatched: 2. The length of the CDR3 is 15 residues. Germline V CDR1 and CDR2: MNHEY, SMNVEV (reference sequence). The CDR3, as DNA: TGTGCCAGCAGTTTGGGACAGCAGAACACCGGGGAGCTGTTTTTT. As protein: CASSLGQQNTGELFF.

V is TRBV5-1 and J is TRBJ2-1, with unresolved D. Germline CDR1 is SGHRS and CDR2 is YFSETQ. With 0 bases removed from V and 8 bases from J, the gap between germline ends came to 3 bases. There are 11 residues in the CDR3. CDR3 nucleotides: TGCGCCAGCAGCTTGGCTGATGAGCAGTTCTTC. It codes for CASSLADEQFF.

J is TRBJ1-4 and V is TRBV7-2, with 11 positions matching TRBD1. The CDR3 loop spans 16 amino acids. Germline trimming cut 5 bases from V and 4 bases from J; bases unmatched to any gene: 6. Germline-derived CDR1 and CDR2 are SGHTA and FQGNSA. The DNA for the CDR3 is TGTGCCAGCAGCCTACGGACAGGGGGCGGTAATGAAAAACTGTTTTTT. Protein product: CASSLRTGGGNEKLFF.

V usage is TRBV7-2 and J usage is TRBJ2-5; D is undetermined. Trimming shortened V by 5 bases and J by 5 bases, and 12 bases separated the two germline ends. The CDR3 is made up of 13 amino acids. Germline CDR1 is SGHTA and CDR2 is FQGNSA. The CDR3 bases are TGTGCCAGCAGCCCCCCCCCTTTGGAGACCCAGTACTTC. Translating gives CASSPPPLETQYF.